The present T cell receptor beta chain was sequenced within a study of T cell responses to AZD1222 COVID-19 vaccine. Using immunoSEQ multiplex PCR, the repertoire was profiled, and TCRdb retains in-frame clones only, with some absent. This table holds some 53,000 clones, 87% found once. The V end was cut by 6 bases, the J end by 5 bases, with 13 bases between. This CDR3 is 14 amino acids long. In germline, CDR1 is MNHEY, CDR2 SVGAGI. Of note for this clone: Its antigen remains unknown.

Findings of the study overall: White British people made up most donors, females outnumbered males, and clonal diversity was possibly underestimated.

The source of this sequence is an adult who received the AZD1222 COVID-19 vaccine. Sequenced here: peripheral blood, sampled 28 days after the second AZD1222 dose. The chain joins TRBV6-5 to TRBJ1-4; D is perhaps TRBD1 (5 bases). CDR3 residues: CASSPTASNEKLFF. CDR3 coding DNA: TGTGCCAGCAGCCCGACAGCCTCAAATGAAAAACTGTTTTTT.